This is a list of T cell receptor beta chains from one sample in a study of blood T cell repertoires in COVID-19. Sequencing was performed with immunoSEQ multiplex PCR; in TCRdb, only in-frame clones are kept and a portion is missing. The sample holds about 410,000 clones, 80% to 90% seen once. The sequencing sample was made of peripheral blood. The source of these receptors is a woman younger than 45 with active or convalescent COVID-19. The CDR3 runs from the conserved cysteine through the conserved F or W. Each record gives: V gene, J gene, D gene, clone size, CDR3 DNA, CDR3 protein. The D gene is left open where the match is weak. Expanded clones are given a class, and other clones once, few, many or no size at all.

V gene: TRBV29-1
J gene: TRBJ1-3
D gene: TRBD1
clone size: -
CDR3 DNA: TGCAGCGTTCAGACTAGGGGGCCGGCTGGAAACACCATATATTTT
CDR3 protein: CSVQTRGPAGNTIYF

V gene: TRBV5-1
J gene: TRBJ1-6
D gene: TRBD1
clone size: -
CDR3 DNA: TGCGCCAGCAGCCACCGACAGGGAGGTGATTCACCCCTCCACTTT
CDR3 protein: CASSHRQGGDSPLHF

V gene: TRBV5-8
J gene: TRBJ1-2
D gene: -
clone size: -
CDR3 DNA: TGTGCCAGCGTCGTCTTCTATGGCTACACCTTC
CDR3 protein: CASVVFYGYTF

V gene: TRBV5-1
J gene: TRBJ1-4
D gene: TRBD1
clone size: -
CDR3 DNA: TGCGCCAGCAGCTTGGTTACAGGGGTAGGCGAAAAACTGTTTTTT
CDR3 protein: CASSLVTGVGEKLFF

V gene: TRBV29-1
J gene: TRBJ2-5
D gene: TRBD2
clone size: few
CDR3 DNA: TGCAGCGTCTCTAGCGGGGTCCAAGAGACCCAGTACTTC
CDR3 protein: CSVSSGVQETQYF

V gene: TRBV27
J gene: TRBJ1-2
D gene: TRBD1
clone size: -
CDR3 DNA: TGTGCCAGCAGTGAATACCGGGACAGGGGCCTCTATGGCTACACCTTC
CDR3 protein: CASSEYRDRGLYGYTF

V gene: TRBV30
J gene: TRBJ2-7
D gene: TRBD1
clone size: -
CDR3 DNA: TGTGCCTGGAGTAGGTTAGGGGGCCTGGATCCTGGAGGTAGATACGAGCAGTACTTC
CDR3 protein: CAWSRLGGLDPGGRYEQYF

V gene: TRBV6-4
J gene: TRBJ1-5
D gene: -
clone size: -
CDR3 DNA: TGTGCCAGCACCCAACAGGGAAGCAATCAGCCCCAGCATTTT
CDR3 protein: CASTQQGSNQPQHF

V gene: TRBV5-1
J gene: TRBJ2-7
D gene: TRBD1
clone size: -
CDR3 DNA: TGCGCCAGCAGCCCTATGGGGACAGATAGCTACTTAGAGCAGTACTTC
CDR3 protein: CASSPMGTDSYLEQYF

V gene: TRBV3-1/TRBV3-2
J gene: TRBJ2-7
D gene: TRBD2
clone size: -
CDR3 DNA: TGTGCCAGCAGCCAGACTAGCGGAACCTACGAGCAGTACTTC
CDR3 protein: CASSQTSGTYEQYF

V gene: TRBV3-1/TRBV3-2
J gene: TRBJ1-1
D gene: TRBD1
clone size: -
CDR3 DNA: TGTGCCAGCAGCCCCCAGGACAGGGTCTTCACTGAAGCTTTCTTT
CDR3 protein: CASSPQDRVFTEAFF

V gene: TRBV3-1/TRBV3-2
J gene: TRBJ1-6
D gene: TRBD1
clone size: -
CDR3 DNA: TGTGCCAGCAGAACAGGGGAAAATTCACCCCTCCACTTT
CDR3 protein: CASRTGENSPLHF

V gene: TRBV24-1
J gene: TRBJ2-1
D gene: TRBD2
clone size: -
CDR3 DNA: TGTGCCACGGAAGGACTAGCGGGAGATAGGAATGAGCAGTTCTTC
CDR3 protein: CATEGLAGDRNEQFF

V gene: TRBV19
J gene: TRBJ1-1
D gene: -
clone size: -
CDR3 DNA: TGTGCCCCCTGTACGGACTCCACCCCGAACACTGAAGCTTTCTTT
CDR3 protein: CAPCTDSTPNTEAFF

V gene: TRBV5-6
J gene: TRBJ2-7
D gene: -
clone size: once
CDR3 DNA: TGTGCCAGCAGTAGGTGGGCCCCTAGGACGAGGGGGTACGAGCAGTACTTC
CDR3 protein: CASSRWAPRTRGYEQYF

V gene: TRBV5-1
J gene: TRBJ1-1
D gene: -
clone size: -
CDR3 DNA: TGCGCCAGCAGAGGGACACAGAACACTGAAGCTTTCTTT
CDR3 protein: CASRGTQNTEAFF

V gene: TRBV7-9
J gene: TRBJ1-1
D gene: -
clone size: -
CDR3 DNA: TGTGCCAGCAGCCCCCGGGGGTCTGACAGAGGGCTCTGGACTGAAGCTTTCTTT
CDR3 protein: CASSPRGSDRGLWTEAFF

V gene: TRBV3-1/TRBV3-2
J gene: TRBJ2-5
D gene: TRBD2
clone size: -
CDR3 DNA: TGTGCCAGCAGCCCCTGGGACTACCAACAAGAGACCCAGTACTTC
CDR3 protein: CASSPWDYQQETQYF

V gene: TRBV10-3
J gene: TRBJ2-3
D gene: -
clone size: -
CDR3 DNA: TGTGCCATCAGTGGAGGGCGGGACACAGATACGCAGTATTTT
CDR3 protein: CAISGGRDTDTQYF

V gene: TRBV19
J gene: TRBJ1-1
D gene: -
clone size: -
CDR3 DNA: TGTGCCTCACGAGGGTGGTACACTGAAGCTTTCTTT
CDR3 protein: CASRGWYTEAFF